This T cell receptor (beta chain) was profiled in a study of blood T cell repertoires in COVID-19. Overall study: Acute and convalescent COVID-19 samples came from the United States, Italy and Spain. In each case, the material was cDNA or gDNA derived from T cells, B-cell-depleted T cells, or PBMCs.

Original analysis: By means of reference gene primer amplification, nucleated cell counts were estimated. Method: immunoSEQ multiplex PCR; TCRdb's copy keeps in-frame clones and lacks some. From that table come the V and J calls and clone size; the DNA was used to work out D and trimming. This table holds some 120,000 clones, about 86% found once. The TCR sequence derives from a woman aged 45-65 years with acute or convalescent COVID-19. Sequencing was carried out using peripheral blood.

CDR3 sequence (DNA): TGCGCCAGCAGTTCACTCGGCGACACTCAAGAGACCCAGTACTTC. It encodes CASSSLGDTQETQYF. The genes are TRBV5-1 and TRBJ2-5; D call uncertain. The V gene's germline CDR1 is SGHRS and CDR2 YFSETQ. The CDR3 covers 15 residues. Trimming left V 5 bases short and J 2 bases short, with 16 bases between.